This T cell receptor (beta chain) stems from a study of blood T cell repertoires in COVID-19. Study summary: Some COVID-19 samples were acute and others convalescent; all came from the United States, Italy and Spain.

The CDR3 extends over 16 amino acids. V was clipped by 0 bases and J by 3 bases; unmatched bases: 6. The germline gives CDR1 SGHVS, CDR2 FNYEAQ. Assay used: immunoSEQ multiplex PCR; TCRdb lists only in-frame clones, some missing. The repertoire consists of around 100,000 clones, with 88% occurring once and the leading ten covering about 6.3%. The clonotype was recovered from a woman aged 55-69 years with acute or convalescent COVID-19. The sample consisted of peripheral blood. This chain links TRBV7-6 with TRBJ2-3; 7 nucleotides line up with TRBD2. This CDR3 is CASSLAAGARTDTQYF. CDR3 nucleotide sequence: TGTGCCAGCAGCTTAGCTGCGGGAGCGAGGACAGATACGCAGTATTTT. Combining the CDR3 with reference TRBV7-6 and TRBJ2-3 gives the whole variable domain GAGVSQSPRYKVTKRGQDVALRCDPISGHVSLYWYRQALGQGPEFLTYFNYEAQQDKSGLPNDRFSAERPEGSISTLTIQRTEQRDSAMYRCASSLAAGARTDTQYFGPGTRLTVL.